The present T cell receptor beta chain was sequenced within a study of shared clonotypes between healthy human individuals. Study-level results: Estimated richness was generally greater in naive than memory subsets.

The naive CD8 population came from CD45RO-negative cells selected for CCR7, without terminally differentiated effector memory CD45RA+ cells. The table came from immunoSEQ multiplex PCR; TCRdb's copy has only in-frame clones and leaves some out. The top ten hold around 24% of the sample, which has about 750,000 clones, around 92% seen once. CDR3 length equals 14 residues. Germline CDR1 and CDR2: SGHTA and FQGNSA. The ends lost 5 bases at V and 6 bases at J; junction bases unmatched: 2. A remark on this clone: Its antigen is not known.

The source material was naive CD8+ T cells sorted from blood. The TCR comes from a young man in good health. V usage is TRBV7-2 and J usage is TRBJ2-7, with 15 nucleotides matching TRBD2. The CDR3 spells CASSRGLAGGEQYF. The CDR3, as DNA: TGTGCCAGCAGCCGGGGACTAGCGGGGGGCGAGCAGTACTTC.